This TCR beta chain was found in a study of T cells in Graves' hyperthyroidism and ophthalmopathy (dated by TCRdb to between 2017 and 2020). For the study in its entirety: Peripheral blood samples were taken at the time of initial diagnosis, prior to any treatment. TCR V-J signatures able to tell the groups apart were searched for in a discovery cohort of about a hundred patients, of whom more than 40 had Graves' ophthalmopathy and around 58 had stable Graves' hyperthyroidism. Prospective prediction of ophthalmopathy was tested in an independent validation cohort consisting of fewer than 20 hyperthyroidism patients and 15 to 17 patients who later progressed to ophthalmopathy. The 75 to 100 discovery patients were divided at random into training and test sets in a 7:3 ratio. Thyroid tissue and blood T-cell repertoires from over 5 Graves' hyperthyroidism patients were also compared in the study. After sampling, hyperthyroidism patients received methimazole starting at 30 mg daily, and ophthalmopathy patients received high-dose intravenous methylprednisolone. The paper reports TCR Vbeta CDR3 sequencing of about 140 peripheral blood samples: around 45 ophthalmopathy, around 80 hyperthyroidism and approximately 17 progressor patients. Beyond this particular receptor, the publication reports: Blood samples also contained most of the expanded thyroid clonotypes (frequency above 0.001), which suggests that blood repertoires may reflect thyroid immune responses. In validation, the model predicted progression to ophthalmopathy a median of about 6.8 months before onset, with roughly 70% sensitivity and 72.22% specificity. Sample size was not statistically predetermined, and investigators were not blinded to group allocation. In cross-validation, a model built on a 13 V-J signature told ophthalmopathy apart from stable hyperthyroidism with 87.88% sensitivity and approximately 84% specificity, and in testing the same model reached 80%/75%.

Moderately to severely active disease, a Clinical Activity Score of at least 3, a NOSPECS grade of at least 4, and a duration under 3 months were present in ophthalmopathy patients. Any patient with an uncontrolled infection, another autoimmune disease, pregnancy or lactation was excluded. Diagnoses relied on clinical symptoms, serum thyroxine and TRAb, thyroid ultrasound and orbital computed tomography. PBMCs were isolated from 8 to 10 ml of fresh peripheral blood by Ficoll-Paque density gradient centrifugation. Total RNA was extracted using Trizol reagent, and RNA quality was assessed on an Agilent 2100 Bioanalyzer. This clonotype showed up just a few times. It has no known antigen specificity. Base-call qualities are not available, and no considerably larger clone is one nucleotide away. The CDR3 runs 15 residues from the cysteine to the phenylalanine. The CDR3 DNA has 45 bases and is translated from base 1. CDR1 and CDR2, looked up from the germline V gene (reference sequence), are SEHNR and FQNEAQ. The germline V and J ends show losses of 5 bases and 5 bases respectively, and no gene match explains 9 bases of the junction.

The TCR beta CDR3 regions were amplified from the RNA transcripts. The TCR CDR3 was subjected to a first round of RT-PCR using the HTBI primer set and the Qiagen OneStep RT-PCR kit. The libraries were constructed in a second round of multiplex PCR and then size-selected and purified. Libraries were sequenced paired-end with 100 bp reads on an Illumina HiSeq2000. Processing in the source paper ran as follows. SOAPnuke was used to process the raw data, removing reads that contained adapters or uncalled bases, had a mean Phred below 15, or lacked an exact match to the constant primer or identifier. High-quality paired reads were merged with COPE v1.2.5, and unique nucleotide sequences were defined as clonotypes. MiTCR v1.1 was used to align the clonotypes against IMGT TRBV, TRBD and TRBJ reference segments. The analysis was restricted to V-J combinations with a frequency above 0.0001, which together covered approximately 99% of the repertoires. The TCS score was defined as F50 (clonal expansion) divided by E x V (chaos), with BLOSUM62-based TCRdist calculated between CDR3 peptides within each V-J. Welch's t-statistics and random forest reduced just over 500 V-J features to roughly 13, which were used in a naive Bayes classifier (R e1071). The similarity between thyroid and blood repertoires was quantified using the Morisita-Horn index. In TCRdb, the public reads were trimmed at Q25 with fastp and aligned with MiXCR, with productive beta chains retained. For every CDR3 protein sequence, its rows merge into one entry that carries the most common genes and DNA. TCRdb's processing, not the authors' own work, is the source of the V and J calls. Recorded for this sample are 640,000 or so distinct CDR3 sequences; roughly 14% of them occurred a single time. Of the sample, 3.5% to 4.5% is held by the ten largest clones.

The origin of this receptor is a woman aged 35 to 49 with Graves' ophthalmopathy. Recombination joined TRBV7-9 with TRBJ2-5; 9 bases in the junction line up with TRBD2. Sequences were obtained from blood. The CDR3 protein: CASSRTGTSLETQYF. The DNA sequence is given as TGTGCCAGCAGCAGAACCGGGACTAGCTTGGAGACCCAGTACTTC.